This T cell receptor (beta chain) is from a study of T cells in Graves' hyperthyroidism and ophthalmopathy (dated by TCRdb to about 2019). Looking at the study overall: Peripheral blood samples were taken at initial diagnosis, before any treatment was given. Prospective prediction of ophthalmopathy was tested in an independent validation cohort of approximately 18 hyperthyroidism patients and 17 patients who later progressed to ophthalmopathy. After sampling, hyperthyroidism patients received methimazole starting at 30 mg daily, and ophthalmopathy patients received high-dose intravenous methylprednisolone. The paper describes TCR Vbeta CDR3 sequencing of 130 to 150 peripheral blood samples, made up of some 40 ophthalmopathy patients, around 73 hyperthyroidism patients and around 17 progressor patients. The study also compared thyroid tissue and blood T-cell repertoires from five or six Graves' hyperthyroidism patients. The approximately 90 discovery patients were randomly split 7:3 into training and test sets. To identify distinguishing TCR V-J signatures, a discovery cohort of some 99 patients was used, comprising some 43 with Graves' ophthalmopathy and around 60 with stable Graves' hyperthyroidism. What the research found in general, with its limitations: Ophthalmopathy was separated from stable hyperthyroidism by a 13 V-J signature model, with approximately 86% sensitivity and approximately 81% specificity obtained in cross-validation and 80%/75% obtained in testing. No statistical method was used to fix the sample size in advance, and group allocation was not hidden from the investigators. In validation, progression to ophthalmopathy was predicted by the model with nearly 71% sensitivity and nearly 75% specificity, a median of about 6 months before onset. Most expanded thyroid clonotypes (frequency above 0.001) were also detected in blood, suggesting blood repertoires may reflect thyroid immune responses.

This clonotype appeared a single time. Its antigen is currently not known. No base quality values were provided; no much bigger clone lies one nucleotide off. One read provides weak support. Amplification of TCR beta CDR3 regions was carried out from RNA transcripts. The TCR CDR3 was subjected to a first round of RT-PCR using the HTBI primer set and the Qiagen OneStep RT-PCR kit. The libraries were constructed in a second round of multiplex PCR and then size-selected and purified. Paired-end sequencing of the libraries was performed with 100 bp reads on an Illumina HiSeq2000. Per the original workflow: Raw data were processed with SOAPnuke, discarding reads with adapters, uncalled bases, mean Phred below 15, or no exact constant-primer or identifier match. High-quality paired reads were merged with COPE v1.2.5, and unique nucleotide sequences were defined as clonotypes. MiTCR v1.1 was used to align clonotypes to the IMGT TRBV, TRBD and TRBJ reference segments. Analysis was restricted to V-J combinations with a frequency above 0.0001, which covered roughly 99% of repertoires. The TCS score was defined as F50 (clonal expansion) divided by E x V (chaos), with BLOSUM62-based TCRdist calculated between CDR3 peptides within each V-J. Welch's t-statistics and random forest reduced 450 to 600 V-J features to roughly 13, which were used in a naive Bayes classifier (R e1071). TCRdb itself trimmed the public reads at Q25 with fastp, ran MiXCR and retained productive beta chains. One record per CDR3 amino acid sequence lists the most common genes and DNA. These V and J calls derive from TCRdb rather than the authors' analysis. The sample table records fewer than 450,000 distinct CDR3 sequences; 17% of these occur just once. The ten largest clones take up around a third of the sample.

Hyperthyroidism patients were aged 18 to 65 years and newly diagnosed, with disease duration of less than 2 months. Exclusion was applied to patients with uncontrolled infections, other autoimmune diseases, pregnancy or lactation. Diagnoses relied on clinical symptoms, serum thyroxine and TRAb, thyroid ultrasound and orbital computed tomography. For progressor patients, blood was drawn at the first diagnosis of hyperthyroidism, before any ophthalmopathy symptoms had appeared. Ficoll-Paque density gradient centrifugation was used to isolate PBMCs from about 10 ml of fresh peripheral blood. Progressor patients were defined as those initially diagnosed with Graves' hyperthyroidism in whom ophthalmopathy developed during follow-up. Total RNA was extracted with Trizol reagent, and quality was checked on an Agilent 2100 Bioanalyzer. From cysteine to phenylalanine, the CDR3 is 14 amino acids long. Left in the record is the CDR3 DNA by itself, 42 bases read in frame from the first base. From V the trimming removes 6 bases and from J it removes 5 bases, while the gene matches leave 9 bases of the junction unaccounted for.

The specimen sequenced was blood. This clonotype originated in a woman aged 25 to 39 with Graves' hyperthyroidism that later progressed to Graves' ophthalmopathy. The sequence joins TRBV12-3 or TRBV12-4 to TRBJ2-7; 8 bases in the middle match TRBD1. The nucleotides read TGTGCCAGCAGCCGGACAGGGAACATCCACGAGCAGTACTTC. Its protein is CASSRTGNIHEQYF.